Listed below are T cell receptor beta chains from one sample, sequenced in a study of blood T cell repertoires in COVID-19. Sequencing used immunoSEQ multiplex PCR; TCRdb keeps in-frame clones, though not all of them. Among about 370,000 clones listed, 75% to 90% were seen once. Sequenced input: PBMCs or T cells enriched from blood (not recorded which). These receptors all come from a man aged 18 to 30 who had recovered from COVID-19. Both conserved end residues are part of each CDR3. D genes are given only for firm matches. The size entry is marked missing in some rows and otherwise reads once, few, many or a size class.

>.|.|TRBV6-5|TRBJ2-2
TGTGCCAGCAGTTACGCCGCCGGGGGATCCGCCGGGGAGCTGTTTTTT
CASSYAAGGSAGELFF
>once|.|TRBV20-1|TRBJ2-1
TGCAGTACCGACGGAGCTGAGCAGTTCTTC
CSTDGAEQFF
>.|TRBD1|TRBV5-1|TRBJ2-4
TGCGCCAGCAGCTTGGAACAGGGGACGGGTCAGTACTTC
CASSLEQGTGQYF
>.|.|TRBV9|TRBJ1-2
TGTGCCAGCAGCCCCACGGGGGGATATGGCTACACCTTC
CASSPTGGYGYTF
>.|TRBD1|TRBV5-1|TRBJ2-7
TGCGCCAGCAGCGGGGGGGACAGGGGACTCTACGAGCAGTACTTC
CASSGGDRGLYEQYF
>once|.|TRBV4-3|TRBJ2-7
TGCGCCAGCAGCCGGGGAATCAGGGGCGGGAGAACCCCTGTCTCCTACGAGCAGTACTTC
CASSRGIRGGRTPVSYEQYF
>.|.|TRBV6-5|TRBJ1-2
TGTGCCAGCAGCCAGCCTTGGGGAGATGGCTACACCTTC
CASSQPWGDGYTF
>.|.|TRBV7-8|TRBJ2-5
TGTGCCAGCAGCTTATATCAGGCGTTCCAAGAGACCCAGTACTTC
CASSLYQAFQETQYF
>once|.|TRBV11-3|TRBJ1-5
TGTGCCAGCAGCTTAGTAGGAGCCGGGGGCAATCAGCCCCAGCATTTT
CASSLVGAGGNQPQHF
>.|.|TRBV7-2|TRBJ1-1
TGTGCCAGCAGCACCGACAGGCTGGCGACCACTGAAGCTTTCTTT
CASSTDRLATTEAFF
>.|.|TRBV14|TRBJ2-1
TGTGCCAGCAGCCAGGAGACGCGGAACAATGAGCAGTTCTTC
CASSQETRNNEQFF
>.|.|TRBV12-2|TRBJ2-7
TGTGCAAGTCGCTACCTTAGCCGCTCCTACGAGCAGTACTTC
CASRYLSRSYEQYF
>.|.|TRBV27|TRBJ2-7
TGTGCCAGCAGTTTCAGAGGGGGCGCGGGAGAGCAGTACTTC
CASSFRGGAGEQYF
>.|TRBD1|TRBV6-5|TRBJ2-2
TGTGCCAGCGAGGGACAGGGAAACACCGGGGAGCTGTTTTTT
CASEGQGNTGELFF
>.|.|TRBV27|TRBJ2-3
TGTGCCAGCAGTGGTAGTGCAGATACGCAGTATTTT
CASSGSADTQYF
>.|TRBD1|TRBV7-2|TRBJ2-1
TGTGCCAGCAGCGCCCGGGACAGAGACCCCTACAATGAGCAGTTCTTC
CASSARDRDPYNEQFF
>.|.|TRBV12-3/TRBV12-4|TRBJ2-5
TGTGCCAGCAGTTGGGCCCCGGAGACCCAGTACTTC
CASSWAPETQYF
>.|.|TRBV29-1|TRBJ1-1
TGCAGCGTTGAAGACACAGGTAACACTGAAGCTTTCTTT
CSVEDTGNTEAFF
>once|TRBD2|TRBV6-2/TRBV6-3|TRBJ2-1
TGTGCCAGCAGTTCCATCAGCGGGAGCGCAGTTTACAATGAGCAGTTCTTC
CASSSISGSAVYNEQFF
>.|TRBD1|TRBV9|TRBJ1-2
TGTGCCAGCAGCGTAGGGACAGGGAATCCTTATGGCTACACCTTC
CASSVGTGNPYGYTF
>.|.|TRBV10-3|TRBJ2-3
TGTGCCATCAGCTTGACGGGAACTAGCACAGATACGCAGTATTTT
CAISLTGTSTDTQYF
>.|TRBD1|TRBV13|TRBJ1-2
TGTGCCAGCAGCCCTGGACAGGGGAGAATCGGTGGCTACACCTTC
CASSPGQGRIGGYTF
>.|TRBD2|TRBV29-1|TRBJ2-1
TGCAGTGCTTTGGGACTAGCAGAAAAGCAGTACAATGAGCAGTTCTTC
CSALGLAEKQYNEQFF
>.|.|TRBV25-1|TRBJ1-2
TGTGCCAGCAGTGAATCGGTAGGAGGAGGATATGGCTACACCTTC
CASSESVGGGYGYTF
>.|.|TRBV9|TRBJ1-4
TGTGCCAGCAGCGCCCGCCTAGACAGTTTCAATGAAAAACTGTTTTTT
CASSARLDSFNEKLFF
>.|TRBD2|TRBV11-3|TRBJ2-1
TGTGCCAGCAGCCACCGGACTAGCGGGAGGGCGGTTGAGCAGTTCTTC
CASSHRTSGRAVEQFF
>once|.|TRBV7-2|TRBJ1-5
TGTGCCAGCAGCTTACTGGAAGGGGTGAACAATCAGCCCCAGCATTTT
CASSLLEGVNNQPQHF
>.|TRBD2|TRBV27|TRBJ2-1
TGTGCCAGCAGACTTCTAGCGGCGAGCTCCTACAATGAGCAGTTCTTC
CASRLLAASSYNEQFF
>.|.|TRBV24-1|TRBJ2-1
TGTGCCACCAGTGATTCCCAGGGAGGAGACTACAATGAGCAGTTCTTC
CATSDSQGGDYNEQFF
>.|.|TRBV9|TRBJ1-3
TGTGCCAGCAGCCTTACCGCCTTACAGGGATCTGGAAACACCATATATTTT
CASSLTALQGSGNTIYF
>once|.|TRBV21-1|TRBJ2-2
TGTGCCAGCAGCAAATTGGACAGGGTATCCACCGGGGAGCTGTTTTTT
CASSKLDRVSTGELFF
>.|.|TRBV28|TRBJ1-1
TGTGCCAGCAGTCCCGCCTCGAAAAGGAGGACTGAAGCTTTCTTT
CASSPASKRRTEAFF
>.|.|TRBV5-8|TRBJ2-4
TGTGCCAGCAGCCGGACCCTCACAGGCATTCAGTACTTC
CASSRTLTGIQYF
>once|.|TRBV2|TRBJ1-1
TGTGCCACTTTTCAGGGGCTGAACACTGAAGCTTTCTTT
CATFQGLNTEAFF
>.|TRBD1|TRBV10-3|TRBJ1-3
TGTGCCATCAGTAAGCAACGGGACAGGGGGTCTGGAAACACCATATATTTT
CAISKQRDRGSGNTIYF
>.|.|TRBV4-2|TRBJ1-1
TGTGCCAGCAGCCCGGGGGGGGATCACACTGAAGCTTTCTTT
CASSPGGDHTEAFF
>.|TRBD1|TRBV6-1|TRBJ2-7
TGTGCCAGCAGTGATCCCCGGGACAGGGGCCTACGTCAGTACTTC
CASSDPRDRGLRQYF
>.|.|TRBV2|TRBJ1-5
TGTGCCAGCCGCCCCCTCGGAGGGCTAAATCAGCCCCAGCATTTT
CASRPLGGLNQPQHF
>.|TRBD2|TRBV2|TRBJ2-3
TGTGCCAGCAGGGGACTAGCGGGAGGGAACACAGATACGCAGTATTTT
CASRGLAGGNTDTQYF
>.|.|TRBV27|TRBJ1-2
TGTGCCAGCAGTTTACGGCCAGGGGCCGGTAACTATGGCTACACCTTC
CASSLRPGAGNYGYTF
>.|.|TRBV5-5|TRBJ2-1
TGTGCCAGCAGCTTGGACGGGACTCGACTCTACAATGAGCAGTTCTTC
CASSLDGTRLYNEQFF
>.|.|TRBV27|TRBJ2-7
TGTGCCAGCGGTAGACATCGCCACGAGCAGTACTTC
CASGRHRHEQYF
>.|.|TRBV28|TRBJ1-2
TGTGCCAGCAGCTCCTATACACAGGGATATGGCTACACCTTC
CASSSYTQGYGYTF
>.|TRBD2|TRBV30|TRBJ2-1
TGTGCCTGGAGCGCTAGCGGGCAGCCCGGGAAGCAGTTCTTC
CAWSASGQPGKQFF
>.|.|TRBV16|TRBJ1-3
TGTGCCAGCAGCCAATCGGGGCAGGGAAACACCATATATTTT
CASSQSGQGNTIYF
>.|.|TRBV27|TRBJ2-7
TGTGCCAGCAGCTTTCTCCCGGGGGGCAACCACGAGCAGTACTTC
CASSFLPGGNHEQYF
>.|TRBD1|TRBV3-1/TRBV3-2|TRBJ2-7
TGTGCCAGCGCTCCGGGACAGAACTACGAGCAGTACTTC
CASAPGQNYEQYF
>.|TRBD1|TRBV5-6|TRBJ1-3
TGTGCCAGCAGCTTAACCGGGACAGACTCTGGAAACACCATATATTTT
CASSLTGTDSGNTIYF
>.|TRBD1|TRBV6-6|TRBJ1-1
TGTGCCAGCAGTTACTCGACCGACAGGGCAATGGCTTTCTTT
CASSYSTDRAMAFF
>.|TRBD1|TRBV6-5|TRBJ2-7
TGTGCCAGCAGTTATAGAGACAGGGTAGGGGAGCAGTACTTC
CASSYRDRVGEQYF
>.|.|TRBV11-2|TRBJ2-7
TGTGCCAGCAGCTTAGAATCGGGAGCGATTCCCTACGAGCAGTACTTC
CASSLESGAIPYEQYF
>once|.|TRBV28|TRBJ1-6
TGTGCCAGCAGTTTTGATCGTTGGGAGGGAAGTTCACCCCTCCACTTT
CASSFDRWEGSSPLHF
>.|.|TRBV18|TRBJ1-1
TGTGCCAGCTCACCAAAAAGGGGGATGAACACTGAAGCTTTCTTT
CASSPKRGMNTEAFF
>.|.|TRBV11-2|TRBJ2-1
TGTGCCAGCAGCTCCCAGGACTTGCGGGTACTGGGCAATGAGCAGTTCTTC
CASSSQDLRVLGNEQFF
>.|.|TRBV7-2|TRBJ1-3
TGTGCCAGCAGCTTAGGTTCCCTCGTCTCTGGAAACACCATATATTTT
CASSLGSLVSGNTIYF